This T cell receptor beta chain was captured by sequencing in a study of blood T cell repertoires in COVID-19. In the study overall: The United States, Italy and Spain provided the acute and convalescent COVID-19 samples. T cells, B-cell-depleted T cells, or PBMCs provided the cDNA or gDNA that served as material.

TCRdb's table, derived via immunoSEQ multiplex PCR, lists solely in-frame clones and lacks some. The table lists around 280,000 clones, around 88% of them singletons, with 6% in the top ten. Allocation to cohorts depended on clinical history reported by the participants. The CDR3 covers 12 residues. The germline gives CDR1 SEHNR, CDR2 FQNEAQ (reference sequence). V lost 5 bases to trimming and J lost 9 bases; unmatched junction nucleotides: 4. This receptor was obtained from a woman between 40 and 55 years old who had recovered from COVID-19. The genes are TRBV7-9 and TRBJ2-1; 7 positions agree with TRBD1. Sample: PBMCs or T cells enriched from blood (not recorded which). CDR3 region: CASSPQGPEQFF. The CDR3 nucleotides are TGTGCCAGCAGCCCACAGGGGCCTGAGCAGTTCTTC.